One and the same sample provided the 11 T cell receptor beta chains below, sequenced in a study of TET2 disruption in CD19-targeted CAR T cells. No antigen has been assigned to these receptors. The treatment is: autologous CTL019 cells: CD19 CAR with 4-1BB and CD3 zeta domains. Profiling relied on immunoSEQ multiplex PCR, and the TCRdb table lists in-frame clones only, not all of them. In total, the table holds about 1,800 clones. This specimen was CD8+ T cells sorted from cultured blood T cells, taken for CD19 CAR T cell therapy. These receptors came from a man between 65 and 85 years old with chronic lymphocytic leukemia.

By frequency, this clone registers medium-sized. The read falls 3 residues short of the CDR3 end, and the missing part is taken from the germline J gene. The gene calls are TRBV19 and TRBJ1-5; D is unclear. The germline V gene has CDR1 LNHDA and CDR2 SQIVND (reference sequence). The germline V and J ends were trimmed by 7 bases and 2 bases, with 18 bases remaining between them. This CDR3 has 16 residues. The CDR3 is CASNSNRGFGNQPQHF. Partial CDR3 DNA: TGTGCCAGTAATTCCAACCGGGGTTTTGGCAATCAGCCC. The full variable domain, with the rest looked up from reference TRBV19 and TRBJ1-5, is DGGITQSPKYLFRKEGQNVTLSCEQNLNHDAMYWYRQDPGQGLRLIYYSQIVNDFQKGDIAEGYSVSREKKESFPLTVTSAQKNPTAFYLCASNSNRGFGNQPQHFGDGTRLSIL.

Points on this clone: The read terminates 3 residues ahead of where the CDR3 ends, so the germline J gene completes it. The chain combines TRBV7-9 with TRBJ1-2, with 7 bases fitting TRBD1. Germline assignment: CDR1 SEHNR and CDR2 FQNEAQ (reference sequence). The CDR3 covers 13 residues. CDR3: CASSPGTAYDYTF. CDR3 DNA (partial): TGTGCCAGCAGTCCCGGGACAGCCTACGAC. The full variable domain, rest sourced from reference TRBV7-9 and TRBJ1-2, is DTGVSQNPRHKITKRGQNVTFRCDPISEHNRLYWYRQTLGQGPEFLTYFQNEAQLEKSRLLSDRFSAERPKGSFSTLEIQRTEQGDSAMYLCASSPGTAYDYTFGSGTRLTVV.

As regards this clone: The missing CDR3 end, 3 residues past where the read stops, is filled in from the germline J gene. V is TRBV29-1 and J is TRBJ1-2; D is ambiguous. The germline V gene encodes CDR1 SQVTM and CDR2 ANQGSEA. The CDR3 consists of 13 residues. The sequenced part of the CDR3 DNA is TGCAGCGTTGATATCTCTTCCTCCAGCGAC. Protein: CSVDISSSSD. The complete CDR3 reads CSVDISSSSDYTF.

This clone is classed as medium-sized by frequency. Read data end 3 residues before the CDR3 end; the end is taken from the germline J gene. The chain uses TRBV6-1 and TRBJ1-6; 8 bases are shared with TRBD1. The CDR3 totals 14 residues. V shed 4 bases and J 4 bases; nucleotides not matched to a gene: 0. Germline CDR1 reads MNHNS; CDR2 reads SASEGT. The sequenced CDR3 bases are TGTGCCAGCAGTGGGACAGGGTATAATTCACCC. It encodes CASSGTGYNSP. The full-length CDR3 reads as CASSGTGYNSPLHF.

This clone counts as medium-sized by frequency. Read coverage stops 3 residues before the CDR3 terminus; the germline J gene supplies the remainder. Other DNA sequences within the sample encode an identical CDR3. The chain is built from TRBV4-1 and TRBJ1-3; D may be TRBD1 (5 bases). The CDR3 runs to 15 residues. Trimming left V 2 bases short and J 2 bases short, with 10 bases between. CDR1 and CDR2 (germline): MGHRA, YSYEKL. CDR3 protein: CASSQQGVAGNTIYF. Incomplete CDR3 DNA: TGCGCCAGCAGCCAACAGGGAGTGGCTGGAAACACC.

This clone shows up as medium-sized by frequency. The read falls 3 residues short of the CDR3 end, and the missing part is taken from the germline J gene. The rearrangement links TRBV7-9 to TRBJ1-5; possible D gene TRBD1, 5 bases. The CDR3 totals 13 residues. The V gene's germline CDR1 is SEHNR and CDR2 FQNEAQ (reference sequence). The V end lost 5 bases, the J end lost 7 bases, and 12 bases lay between the germline ends. This CDR3 reads CASSPGERQPQHF. The part of the CDR3 DNA that was read is TGTGCCAGCAGCCCGGGGGAGCGGCAGCCC.

This clone counts as medium-sized by frequency. The missing CDR3 end, 3 residues past where the read stops, is filled in from the germline J gene. The gene calls are TRBV7-9 and TRBJ2-5; 8 nucleotides match TRBD2. J gave up 4 bases and V 6 bases, and 7 bases lay outside the gene matches. This CDR3 has 14 amino acids. Germline CDR1 reads SEHNR; CDR2 reads FQNEAQ (reference sequence). The CDR3 region is CASSPPGLGETQYF. CDR3 DNA, as far as it was read: TGTGCCAGCAGTCCGCCGGGACTAGGAGAGACC.

As for this clone: Read coverage stops 3 residues before the CDR3 terminus; the germline J gene supplies the remainder. V usage is TRBV19 and J usage is TRBJ2-7; 10 bases align to TRBD2. Germline lookup yields CDR1 LNHDA and CDR2 SQIVND (reference sequence). The V segment lost 5 bases and the J segment 2 bases; nucleotides outside the gene matches: 6. This CDR3 contains 15 residues. CDR3 DNA, as far as it was read: TGTGCCAGTAGTGTGGATAGCGGGGGGCCCTACGAG. This codes for CASSVDSGGPYE. The complete CDR3 reads CASSVDSGGPYEQYF.

In regard to this clone: The read ends 3 residues shy of where the CDR3 ends; the end is completed using the germline J gene. The chain carries TRBV28 and TRBJ1-2, with D maybe TRBD1 (6 bases). Deletions cut 1 base from V and 3 bases from J, with 9 bases between. Looked up from germline, CDR1 is MDHEN and CDR2 is SYDVKM. The CDR3 covers 14 residues. CDR3 bases read: TGTGCCAGCAGTTTATATGAGGGGGACTATGGC. Protein product: CASSLYEGDYG. In full, the CDR3 is CASSLYEGDYGYTF.

With regard to this clone: Coverage ceases 3 residues before the CDR3 finishes, and the germline J gene fills in the end. V gene TRBV7-9 combines with J gene TRBJ1-2, with D perhaps matching TRBD1 (5 bases). The CDR3 is 15 residues long. Germline V gene data show CDR1 as SEHNR and CDR2 as FQNEAQ (reference sequence). CDR3 loop: CASSFSGGTYNDYTF. The CDR3 bases that were read are TGTGCCAGCAGCTTTAGCGGGGGAACCTACAATGAC.

This clone is labeled medium-sized based on frequency. The read is 3 residues too short to cover the CDR3 end, so that end is filled in from the germline J gene. This chain joins TRBV20-1 and TRBJ1-1, with D unresolved. V lost 5 bases and J 6 bases, leaving 13 bases between the germline ends. This CDR3 is built from 12 residues. CDR1 and CDR2 from the germline V gene are DFQATT and SNEGSKA (reference sequence). The CDR3 loop is CSAFGLEAEAFF. CDR3 DNA, as far as it was read: TGCAGTGCTTTCGGACTGGAAGCTGAA.